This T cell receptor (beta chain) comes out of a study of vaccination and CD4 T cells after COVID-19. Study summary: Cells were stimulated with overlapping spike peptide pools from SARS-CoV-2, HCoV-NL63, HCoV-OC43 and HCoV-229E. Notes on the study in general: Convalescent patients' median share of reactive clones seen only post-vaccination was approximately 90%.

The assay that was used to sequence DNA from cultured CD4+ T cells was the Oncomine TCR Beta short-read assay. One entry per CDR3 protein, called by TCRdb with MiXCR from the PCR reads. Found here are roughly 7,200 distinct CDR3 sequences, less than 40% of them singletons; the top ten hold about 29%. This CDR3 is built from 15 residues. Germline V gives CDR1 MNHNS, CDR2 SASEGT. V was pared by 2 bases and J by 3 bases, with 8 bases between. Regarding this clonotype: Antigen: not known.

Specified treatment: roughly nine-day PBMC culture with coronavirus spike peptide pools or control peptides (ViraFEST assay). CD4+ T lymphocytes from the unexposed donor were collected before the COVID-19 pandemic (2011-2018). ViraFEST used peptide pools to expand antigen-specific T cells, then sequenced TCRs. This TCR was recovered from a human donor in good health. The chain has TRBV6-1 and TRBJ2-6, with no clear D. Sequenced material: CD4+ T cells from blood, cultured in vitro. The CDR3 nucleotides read TGTGCCAGCAGTGAACCGGGCTTTGGGGCCAACGTCCTGACTTTC. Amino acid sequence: CASSEPGFGANVLTF.